The 12 T cell receptor beta chains below come from one sample, sequenced in a study of cytomegalovirus exposure and HLA in healthy donors. 13 Jbeta primers and 60 Vbeta primers were used for the PCR. TCRdb keeps only in-frame clones here, not all; method: immunoSEQ multiplex PCR. The sample yields about 140,000 clones, roughly 86% seen once. The sample was PBMCs. The receptors were sampled from a woman aged 40 to 49 in good health and CMV-seronegative.

J is TRBJ1-1 and V is TRBV7-9, with D perhaps matching TRBD1 (5 bases). Trimming removed 5 bases from V and 2 bases from J, with 12 bases in between. This CDR3 comprises 14 residues. CDR1 SEHNR and CDR2 FQNEAQ come from the germline V gene (reference sequence). CDR3 sequence: CASSTGGGNTEAFF. CDR3 DNA sequence: TGTGCCAGCAGCACGGGGGGGGGTAACACTGAAGCTTTCTTT. Supplemented by reference TRBV7-9 and TRBJ1-1, the full variable domain reads DTGVSQNPRHKITKRGQNVTFRCDPISEHNRLYWYRQTLGQGPEFLTYFQNEAQLEKSRLLSDRFSAERPKGSFSTLEIQRTEQGDSAMYLCASSTGGGNTEAFFGQGTRLTVV.

This chain connects TRBV19 to TRBJ2-7; 11 bases agree with TRBD2. This CDR3 spans 15 amino acids. Germline CDR1 reads LNHDA; CDR2 reads SQIVND (reference sequence). With V trimmed by 6 bases and J by 0 bases, 4 bases remained unmatched. CDR3 amino acids: CASSPTSGVSYEQYF. For the CDR3, the DNA is TGTGCCAGTAGCCCGACTAGCGGGGTCTCCTACGAGCAGTACTTC.

Notes on this clone: One end of the junction varies from germline; a read error may be responsible. The rearrangement joins TRBV7-9 to TRBJ2-5, with 8 bases fitting TRBD2. Per germline, CDR1 SEHNR and CDR2 FQNEAQ (reference sequence). The CDR3 length is 14 residues. The CDR3 sequence is CSSTPGLAGETQYF. The CDR3 DNA reads TGTTCCAGCACCCCCGGCCTAGCGGGAGAGACCCAGTACTTC.

This chain joins TRBV13 and TRBJ2-1; 12 bases align to TRBD2. The junction had 4 bases not matched to a gene; V was cut back by 0 bases and J by 10 bases. Germline CDR1 PRHDT, CDR2 FYEKMQ (reference sequence). This CDR3 is built from 15 residues. The CDR3 reads CASSLGLAGGREQFF. The CDR3 DNA reads as TGTGCCAGCAGCTTAGGGCTAGCGGGAGGGCGAGAGCAGTTCTTC.

The J gene is TRBJ2-5, the V gene TRBV5-4; 13 positions agree with TRBD2. Germline CDR1 and CDR2: SGHNT and YYREEE (reference sequence). With 1 base clipped from V and 2 bases from J, the junction kept 5 bases outside the gene matches. This CDR3 is built from 17 residues. CDR3 bases: TGTGCCAGCAGCTTGAGGGGACTAGCGGGAACTCAAGAGACCCAGTACTTC. It encodes CASSLRGLAGTQETQYF. The full variable domain, its missing parts supplied by reference TRBV5-4 and TRBJ2-5, is ETGVTQSPTHLIKTRGQQVTLRCSSQSGHNTVSWYQQALGQGPQFIFQYYREEENGRGNFPPRFSGLQFPNYSSELNVNALELDDSALYLCASSLRGLAGTQETQYFGPGTRLLVL.

This chain joins TRBV2 and TRBJ2-7; 9 bases agree with TRBD2. Per the germline V gene, CDR1 is SNHLY and CDR2 is FYNNEI. V lost 8 bases and J lost 4; bases outside the gene matches: 9. There are 14 residues in the CDR3. The DNA of the CDR3 is TGTGCCAGCGTCCCGGGACTAGCCGAATACGAGCAGTACTTC. Its translation: CASVPGLAEYEQYF.

This clone came up once. CDR3 amino acids: CASRTRGSGANVLTF. The CDR3, as DNA: TGTGCCAGCCGAACCAGGGGCTCTGGGGCCAACGTCCTGACTTTC. This chain uses TRBV7-8 with TRBJ2-6, with D possibly TRBD1 on 6 matching bases. The CDR3 totals 15 residues. Trimming stripped 8 bases from V and 0 bases from J, with 11 bases between. Germline-derived CDR1 and CDR2 are SGHVS and FQNEAQ. The variable domain in full, completed from reference TRBV7-8 and TRBJ2-6, reads GAGVSQSPRYKVAKRGQDVALRCDPISGHVSLFWYQQALGQGPEFLTYFQNEAQLDKSGLPSDRFFAERPEGSVSTLKIQRTQQEDSAVYLCASRTRGSGANVLTFGAGSRLTVL.

Remarks on this clone: The identical CDR3 is also encoded by other nucleotide sequences in the sample. V is TRBV7-9 and J is TRBJ2-7, with TRBD1 matching 9 bases. This CDR3 spans 14 amino acids. In germline, CDR1 is SEHNR, CDR2 FQNEAQ (reference sequence). Trimming removed 1 base from V and 3 bases from J; junction bases left unmatched: 1. The CDR3 coding sequence is TGTGCCAGCAGCTTAGGACAGGGGGGCTACGAGCAGTACTTC. The encoded protein is CASSLGQGGYEQYF.

This chain joins TRBV5-4 and TRBJ1-2, with 7 bases identical to TRBD1. The CDR3 totals 15 residues. Trimming at V came to 5 bases and at J to 1 base, leaving 8 bases not matched to a gene. The germline V gene has CDR1 SGHNT and CDR2 YYREEE (reference sequence). This CDR3 reads CASSSRDSHNYGYTF. The CDR3 region has the DNA TGTGCCAGCAGTTCCCGGGACAGCCATAACTATGGCTACACCTTC. Filled out from reference TRBV5-4 and TRBJ1-2, the complete variable domain reads ETGVTQSPTHLIKTRGQQVTLRCSSQSGHNTVSWYQQALGQGPQFIFQYYREEENGRGNFPPRFSGLQFPNYSSELNVNALELDDSALYLCASSSRDSHNYGYTFGSGTRLTVV.

Comment on this clone: The junction does not match germline at one end; this may be a read error. This rearrangement joins TRBV7-9 to TRBJ2-7; the match to TRBD1 covers 7 bases. From germline, CDR1 is SEHNR and CDR2 FQNEAQ (reference sequence). This CDR3 is 13 amino acids long. The CDR3 nucleotides are TGTTCCAGCAGCCACAGGGGACCCTACGAGCAGTACTTC. Protein: CSSSHRGPYEQYF.

This rearrangement joins TRBV5-4 to TRBJ2-5, with D unclear. Per the germline V gene, CDR1 is SGHNT and CDR2 is YYREEE (reference sequence). The ends were cut back, 1 base at V and 5 bases at J, with 12 bases in the middle. CDR3 length equals 14 residues. In nucleotides, the CDR3 is TGTGCCAGCAGCTTGTTAGCCGTCGGTGAGACCCAGTACTTC. This codes for CASSLLAVGETQYF. Full variable domain (missing parts from reference TRBV5-4 and TRBJ2-5): ETGVTQSPTHLIKTRGQQVTLRCSSQSGHNTVSWYQQALGQGPQFIFQYYREEENGRGNFPPRFSGLQFPNYSSELNVNALELDDSALYLCASSLLAVGETQYFGPGTRLLVL.

The chain has TRBV7-9 and TRBJ2-7; 12 positions agree with TRBD2. The CDR3 consists of 14 residues. Germline CDR1 and CDR2: SEHNR and FQNEAQ (reference sequence). J gave up 4 bases and V 2 bases, and 0 bases lay outside the gene matches. Written as DNA, the CDR3 is TGTGCCAGCAGCTTAACTAGCGGGAGGTACGAGCAGTACTTC. Its translation: CASSLTSGRYEQYF.